A selection of T cell receptor beta chains follows, all from one sample in a study of a mutant IDH1 vaccine in newly diagnosed glioma. The data were produced by immunoSEQ multiplex PCR, yet TCRdb's version contains in-frame clones alone and is incomplete. The sample yields about 60,000 clones, around 86% seen once. Their antigen targets remain unknown. The sample in question was PBMCs, obtained from a glioma patient whose treatment included an IDH1 peptide vaccine. These receptors all stem from a man aged 35 to 55 with glioma. The CDR3 runs from the conserved cysteine through the conserved F or W. A D gene is named only where the DNA matches it firmly. Some rows have no size entry. The others give once, few or many, or a class for an expanded clone.

abundance,j_gene,d_gene,v_gene,CDR3nt,CDR3aa
-,TRBJ2-5,-,TRBV5-6,TGTGCCAGCAGCTTCCGATGGTTGAGGGAGACCCAGTACTTC,CASSFRWLRETQYF
-,TRBJ2-5,TRBD1,TRBV19,TGTGCCAGTAGCAAATGGAGACGACAGGGTGGGGAGACCCAGTACTTC,CASSKWRRQGGETQYF
once,TRBJ1-1,TRBD1,TRBV6-1,TGTGCCAGCAGTTGGGACAGGAACACTGAAGCTTTCTTT,CASSWDRNTEAFF
-,TRBJ2-7,-,TRBV11-2,TGTGCCAGCAGCGGAGTCTACGAGCAGTACTTC,CASSGVYEQYF
-,TRBJ2-5,-,TRBV14,TGTGCCAGCAGCCAAGTCAGGGGCTTCGCGGGAGAGACCCAGTACTTC,CASSQVRGFAGETQYF
-,TRBJ1-5,-,TRBV6-5,TGTGCCAGCAGTGACAGCAATAGCAATCAGCCCCAGCATTTT,CASSDSNSNQPQHF
-,TRBJ2-7,-,TRBV5-1,TGCGCCAGCAGTCTCCTCGGGAAAAACTACGAGCAGTACTTC,CASSLLGKNYEQYF
-,TRBJ1-1,-,TRBV10-3,TGTGCCATCAGTAAGACAGGGAACACTGAAGCTTTCTTT,CAISKTGNTEAFF
-,TRBJ2-5,-,TRBV5-1,TGCGCCAGCCAGGAAGGGAGAACCGTTACAGTCCAAGAGACCCAGTACTTC,CASQEGRTVTVQETQYF
-,TRBJ1-2,TRBD1,TRBV28,TGTGCCAGCAGTCCCACAAACATCCACCGGGACAGGTTGAAGCCATCGTATGGCTACACCTTC,CASSPTNIHRDRLKPSYGYTF
-,TRBJ1-2,TRBD1,TRBV7-9,TGTGCCAGCACCCGTGATGGACAGGCCTCCGGCTACACCTTC,CASTRDGQASGYTF
-,TRBJ1-1,-,TRBV7-3,TGTGCCAGCAGCTTAGGGCGGAACACTGAAGCTTTCTTT,CASSLGRNTEAFF
-,TRBJ2-5,TRBD2,TRBV7-9,TGTGCCAGCAGCAGAGGGGGACTAGCGGATCAAGAGACCCAGTACTTC,CASSRGGLADQETQYF
-,TRBJ1-2,TRBD1,TRBV29-1,TGCAGCGTTGTGGGACAGGGGAATGGCTACACCTTC,CSVVGQGNGYTF
-,TRBJ2-7,-,TRBV29-1,TGCAGCGTTGAAGGGGTAGGGCGCGAGCAGTACTTC,CSVEGVGREQYF
-,TRBJ2-1,-,TRBV5-1,TGCGCCAGCAGGGGAGTAGCAGGTGATGAGCAGTTCTTC,CASRGVAGDEQFF
-,TRBJ2-7,TRBD2,TRBV7-8,TGTGCCAGCAGTTTCAGACTAGCCCACGAGCAGTACTTC,CASSFRLAHEQYF
once,TRBJ1-2,-,TRBV14,TGTGCCAGCAGCCCCTGGGGGCCCTCTGGAGTCTATGGCTACACCTTC,CASSPWGPSGVYGYTF
-,TRBJ2-3,-,TRBV25-1,TGTGCCAGCAGTGTCAACACAGATACGCAGTATTTT,CASSVNTDTQYF